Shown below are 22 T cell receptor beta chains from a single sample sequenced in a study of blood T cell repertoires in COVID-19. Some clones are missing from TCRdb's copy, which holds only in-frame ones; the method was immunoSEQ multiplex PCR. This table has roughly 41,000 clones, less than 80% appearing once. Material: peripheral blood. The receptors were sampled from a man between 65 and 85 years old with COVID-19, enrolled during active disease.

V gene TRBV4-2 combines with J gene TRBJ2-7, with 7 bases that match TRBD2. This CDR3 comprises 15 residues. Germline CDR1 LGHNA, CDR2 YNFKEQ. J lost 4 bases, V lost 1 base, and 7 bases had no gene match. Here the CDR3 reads CASSQVPGRVYEQYF. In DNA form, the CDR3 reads TGTGCCAGCAGCCAAGTACCGGGGAGGGTATACGAGCAGTACTTC.

CDR3 residues: CAIFQGVPEGYTF. The CDR3 nucleotides are TGTGCCATCTTCCAGGGCGTACCCGAGGGCTACACCTTC. The chain uses TRBV10-3 and TRBJ1-2, with D possibly matching TRBD1 (5 bases). This CDR3 spans 13 amino acids. Trimming stripped 8 bases from V and 8 bases from J, with 18 bases between. Germline CDR1 ENHRY, CDR2 SYGVKD.

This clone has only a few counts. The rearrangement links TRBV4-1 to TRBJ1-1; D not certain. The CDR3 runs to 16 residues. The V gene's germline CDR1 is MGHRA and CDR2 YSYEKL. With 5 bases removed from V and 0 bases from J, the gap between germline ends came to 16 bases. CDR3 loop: CASSNPNLLLNTEAFF. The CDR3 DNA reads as TGCGCCAGCAGCAACCCCAACCTGCTATTGAACACTGAAGCTTTCTTT.

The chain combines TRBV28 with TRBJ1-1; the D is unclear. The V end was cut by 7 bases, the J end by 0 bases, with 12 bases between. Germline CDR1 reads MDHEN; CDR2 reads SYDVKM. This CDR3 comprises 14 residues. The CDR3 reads CASTLPSVNTEAFF. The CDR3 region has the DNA TGTGCCAGCACCCTACCTTCGGTGAACACTGAAGCTTTCTTT.

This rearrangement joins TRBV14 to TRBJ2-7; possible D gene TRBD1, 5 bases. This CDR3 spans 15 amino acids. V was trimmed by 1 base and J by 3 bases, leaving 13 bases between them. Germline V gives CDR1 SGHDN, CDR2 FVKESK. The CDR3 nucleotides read TGTGCCAGCAGCCAAGGGGCAGGGCCTTTCTACGAGCAGTACTTC. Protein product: CASSQGAGPFYEQYF. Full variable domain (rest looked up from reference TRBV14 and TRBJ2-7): EAGVTQFPSHSVIEKGQTVTLRCDPISGHDNLYWYRRVMGKEIKFLLHFVKESKQDESGMPNNRFLAERTGGTYSTLKVQPAELEDSGVYFCASSQGAGPFYEQYFGPGTRLTVT.

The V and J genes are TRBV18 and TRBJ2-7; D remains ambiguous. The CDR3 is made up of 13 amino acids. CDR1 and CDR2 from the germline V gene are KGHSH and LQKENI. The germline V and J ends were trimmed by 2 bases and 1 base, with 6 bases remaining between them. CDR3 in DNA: TGTGCCAGCTCACCAGCGCCGTCCTACGAGCAGTACTTC. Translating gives CASSPAPSYEQYF.

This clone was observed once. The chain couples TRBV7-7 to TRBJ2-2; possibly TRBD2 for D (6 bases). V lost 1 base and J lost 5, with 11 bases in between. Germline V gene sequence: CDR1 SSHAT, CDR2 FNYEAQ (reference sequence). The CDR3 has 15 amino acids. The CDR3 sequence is CASSLELARTGELFF. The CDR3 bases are TGTGCCAGCAGCTTAGAACTAGCTAGGACCGGGGAGCTGTTTTTT.

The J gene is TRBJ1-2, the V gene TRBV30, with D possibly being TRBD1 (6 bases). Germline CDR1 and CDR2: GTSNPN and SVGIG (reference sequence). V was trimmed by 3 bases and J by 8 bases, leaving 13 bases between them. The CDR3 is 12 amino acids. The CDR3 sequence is CAWRDRYRGYTF. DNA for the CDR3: TGTGCCTGGAGGGACAGATATCGGGGCTACACCTTC. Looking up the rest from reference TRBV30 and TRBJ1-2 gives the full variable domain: SQTIHQWPATLVQPVGSPLSLECTVEGTSNPNLYWYRQAAGRGLQLLFYSVGIGQISSEVPQNLSASRPQDRQFILSSKKLLLSDSGFYLCAWRDRYRGYTFGSGTRLTVV.

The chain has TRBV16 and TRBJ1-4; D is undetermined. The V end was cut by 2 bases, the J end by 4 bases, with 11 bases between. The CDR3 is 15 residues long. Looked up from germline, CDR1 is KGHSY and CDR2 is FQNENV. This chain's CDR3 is CASSQGTSINEKLFF. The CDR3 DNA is TGTGCCAGCAGCCAAGGCACCTCGATTAATGAAAAACTGTTTTTT.

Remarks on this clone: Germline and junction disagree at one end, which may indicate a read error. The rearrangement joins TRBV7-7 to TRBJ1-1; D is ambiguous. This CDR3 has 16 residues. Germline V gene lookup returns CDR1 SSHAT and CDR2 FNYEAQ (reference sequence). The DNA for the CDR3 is TGTGCTAGCAGCCTCCCCGGGGTTGGCGGGGACACTGAAGCTTTCTTT. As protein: CASSLPGVGGDTEAFF.

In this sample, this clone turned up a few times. The CDR3 sequence is CASSYGQGQGGTNEKLFF. The CDR3 nucleotides read TGTGCCAGCAGTTACGGCCAAGGACAGGGAGGCACTAATGAAAAACTGTTTTTT. The V and J genes are TRBV6-2 or TRBV6-3 and TRBJ1-4; TRBD1 matches 8 bases. The germline V gene encodes CDR1 MNHEY and CDR2 SVGEGT. Losses at the gene ends were 2 bases for V and 2 bases for J; bases not matched to a gene: 10. This CDR3 contains 18 residues.

For the CDR3, the DNA is TGTGCCAGCAGTTCCGATACTAGCTACCACGAGCAGTACTTC. Translating it yields CASSSDTSYHEQYF. J is TRBJ2-7 and V is TRBV6-5; possible D gene TRBD2, 6 bases. CDR3 size: 14 residues. The germline gives CDR1 MNHEY, CDR2 SVGAGI. Trimming shortened V by 4 bases and J by 5 bases, and 15 bases separated the two germline ends.

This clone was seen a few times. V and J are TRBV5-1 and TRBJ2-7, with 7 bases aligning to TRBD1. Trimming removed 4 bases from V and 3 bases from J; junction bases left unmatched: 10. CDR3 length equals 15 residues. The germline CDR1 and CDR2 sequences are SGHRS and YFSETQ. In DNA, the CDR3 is TGCGCCAGCAGCCCGGGACAGCCTAACCGCTACGAGCAGTACTTC. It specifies CASSPGQPNRYEQYF.

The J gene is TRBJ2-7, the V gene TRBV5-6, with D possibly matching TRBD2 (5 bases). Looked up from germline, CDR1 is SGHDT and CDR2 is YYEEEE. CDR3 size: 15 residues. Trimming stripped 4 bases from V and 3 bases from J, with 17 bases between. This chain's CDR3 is CASSPRGGLHYEQYF. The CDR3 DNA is TGTGCCAGCAGCCCCAGAGGCGGACTGCACTACGAGCAGTACTTC.

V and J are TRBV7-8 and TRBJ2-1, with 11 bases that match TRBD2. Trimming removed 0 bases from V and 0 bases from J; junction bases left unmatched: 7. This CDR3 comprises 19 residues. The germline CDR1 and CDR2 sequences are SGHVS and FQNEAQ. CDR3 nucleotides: TGTGCCAGCAGCTTAGCGCTGTCTAGCGGGGGGTTCTCCTACAATGAGCAGTTCTTC. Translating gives CASSLALSSGGFSYNEQFF.

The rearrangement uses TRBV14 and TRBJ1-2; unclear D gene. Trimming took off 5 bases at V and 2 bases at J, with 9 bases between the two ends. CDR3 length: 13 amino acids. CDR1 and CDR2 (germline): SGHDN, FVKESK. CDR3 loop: CASSFRRNYGYTF. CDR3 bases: TGTGCCAGCAGCTTTAGGAGGAACTATGGCTACACCTTC.

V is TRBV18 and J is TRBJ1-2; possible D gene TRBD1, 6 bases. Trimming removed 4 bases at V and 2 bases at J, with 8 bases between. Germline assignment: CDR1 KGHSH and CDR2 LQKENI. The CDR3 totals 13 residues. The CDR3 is CASSHRENYGYTF. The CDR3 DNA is TGTGCCAGCTCACACAGGGAGAACTATGGCTACACCTTC. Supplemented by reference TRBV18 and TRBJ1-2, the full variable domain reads NAGVMQNPRHLVRRRGQEARLRCSPMKGHSHVYWYRQLPEEGLKFMVYLQKENIIDESGMPKERFSAEFPKEGPSILRIQQVVRGDSAAYFCASSHRENYGYTFGSGTRLTVV.

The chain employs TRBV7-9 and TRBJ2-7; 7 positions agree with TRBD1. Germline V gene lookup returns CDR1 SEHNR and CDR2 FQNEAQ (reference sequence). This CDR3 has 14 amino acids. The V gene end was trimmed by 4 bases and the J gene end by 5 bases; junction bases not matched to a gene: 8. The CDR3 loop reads CASSSGGSPHEQYF. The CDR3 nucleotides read TGTGCCAGCAGCTCAGGGGGATCCCCCCACGAGCAGTACTTC.

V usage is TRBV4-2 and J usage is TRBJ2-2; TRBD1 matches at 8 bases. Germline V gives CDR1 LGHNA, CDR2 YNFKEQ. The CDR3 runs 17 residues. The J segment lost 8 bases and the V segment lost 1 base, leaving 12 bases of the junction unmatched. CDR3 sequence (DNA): TGTGCCAGCAGCCAAGCCTCCCGGACAGGGAGTAGAGGGGAGCTGTTTTTT. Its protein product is CASSQASRTGSRGELFF.

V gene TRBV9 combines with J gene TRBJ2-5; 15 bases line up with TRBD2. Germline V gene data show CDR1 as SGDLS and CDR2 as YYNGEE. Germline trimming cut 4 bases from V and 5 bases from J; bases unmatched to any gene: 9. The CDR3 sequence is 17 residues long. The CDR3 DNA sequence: TGTGCCAGCAGCCCAGGGACTAGCGGGGGGCCCGCGGAGACCCAGTACTTC. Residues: CASSPGTSGGPAETQYF.

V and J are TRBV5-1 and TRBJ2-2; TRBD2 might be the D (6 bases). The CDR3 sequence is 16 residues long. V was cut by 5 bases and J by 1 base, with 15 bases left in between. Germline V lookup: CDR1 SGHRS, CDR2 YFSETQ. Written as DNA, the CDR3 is TGCGCCAGCAGTCTGGGGGGACCTGAGAACACCGGGGAGCTGTTTTTT. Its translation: CASSLGGPENTGELFF.

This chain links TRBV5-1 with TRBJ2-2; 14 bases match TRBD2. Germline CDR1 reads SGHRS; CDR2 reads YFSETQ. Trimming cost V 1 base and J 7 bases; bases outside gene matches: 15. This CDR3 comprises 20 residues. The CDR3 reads CASSLRVRGGLAGAYGELFF. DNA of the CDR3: TGCGCCAGCAGCTTGAGGGTACGCGGGGGACTAGCGGGAGCGTACGGGGAGCTGTTTTTT.